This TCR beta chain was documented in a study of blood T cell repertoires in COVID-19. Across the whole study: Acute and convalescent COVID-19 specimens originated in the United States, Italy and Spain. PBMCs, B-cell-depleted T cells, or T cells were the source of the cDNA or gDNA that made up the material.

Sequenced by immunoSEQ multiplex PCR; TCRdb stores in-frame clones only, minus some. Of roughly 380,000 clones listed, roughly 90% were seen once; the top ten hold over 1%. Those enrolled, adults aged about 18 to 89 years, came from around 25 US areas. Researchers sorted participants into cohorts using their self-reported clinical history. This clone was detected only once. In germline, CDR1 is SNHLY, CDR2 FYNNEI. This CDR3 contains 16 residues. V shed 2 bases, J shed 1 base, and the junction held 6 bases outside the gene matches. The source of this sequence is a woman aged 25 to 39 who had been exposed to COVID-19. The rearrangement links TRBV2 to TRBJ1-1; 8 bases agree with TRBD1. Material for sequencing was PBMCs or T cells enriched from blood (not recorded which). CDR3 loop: CASSEIQGATNTEAFF. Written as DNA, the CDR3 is TGTGCCAGCAGTGAAATCCAGGGGGCGACGAACACTGAAGCTTTCTTT. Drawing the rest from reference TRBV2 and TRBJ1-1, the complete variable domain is EPEVTQTPSHQVTQMGQEVILRCVPISNHLYFYWYRQILGQKVEFLVSFYNNEISEKSEIFDDQFSVERPDGSNFTLKIRSTKLEDSAMYFCASSEIQGATNTEAFFGQGTRLTVV.